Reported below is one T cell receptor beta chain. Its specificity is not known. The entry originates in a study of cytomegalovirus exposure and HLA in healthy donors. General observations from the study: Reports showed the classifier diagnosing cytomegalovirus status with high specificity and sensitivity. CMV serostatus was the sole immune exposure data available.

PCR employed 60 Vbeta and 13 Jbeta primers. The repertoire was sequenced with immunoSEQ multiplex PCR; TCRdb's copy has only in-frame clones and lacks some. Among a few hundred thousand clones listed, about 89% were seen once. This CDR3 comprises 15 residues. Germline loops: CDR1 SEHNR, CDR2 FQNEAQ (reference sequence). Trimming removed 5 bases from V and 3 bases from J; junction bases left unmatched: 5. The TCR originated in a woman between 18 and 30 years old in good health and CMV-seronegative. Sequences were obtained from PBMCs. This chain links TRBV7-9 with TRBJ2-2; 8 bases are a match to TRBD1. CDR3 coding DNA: TGTGCCAGCAGCAAGGACAGGGCGGACACCGGGGAGCTGTTTTTT. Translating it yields CASSKDRADTGELFF. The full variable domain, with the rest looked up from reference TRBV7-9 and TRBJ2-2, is DTGVSQNPRHKITKRGQNVTFRCDPISEHNRLYWYRQTLGQGPEFLTYFQNEAQLEKSRLLSDRFSAERPKGSFSTLEIQRTEQGDSAMYLCASSKDRADTGELFFGEGSRLTVL.